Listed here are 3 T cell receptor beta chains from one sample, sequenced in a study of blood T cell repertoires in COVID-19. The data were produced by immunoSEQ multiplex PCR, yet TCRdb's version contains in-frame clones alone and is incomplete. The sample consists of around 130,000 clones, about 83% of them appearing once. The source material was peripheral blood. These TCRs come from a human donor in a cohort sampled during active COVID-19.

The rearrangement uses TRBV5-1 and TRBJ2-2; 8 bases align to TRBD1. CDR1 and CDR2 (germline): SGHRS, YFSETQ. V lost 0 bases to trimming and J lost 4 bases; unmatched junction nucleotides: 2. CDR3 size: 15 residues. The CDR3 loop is CASSLGQGATGELFF. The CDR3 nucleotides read TGCGCCAGCAGCTTGGGGCAGGGGGCCACCGGGGAGCTGTTTTTT.

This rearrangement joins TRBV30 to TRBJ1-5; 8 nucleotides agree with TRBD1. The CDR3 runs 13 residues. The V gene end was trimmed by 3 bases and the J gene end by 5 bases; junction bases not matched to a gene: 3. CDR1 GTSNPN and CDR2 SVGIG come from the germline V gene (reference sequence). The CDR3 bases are TGTGCCTGGAGCGGGACAGGTTATCAGCCCCAGCATTTT. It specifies CAWSGTGYQPQHF.

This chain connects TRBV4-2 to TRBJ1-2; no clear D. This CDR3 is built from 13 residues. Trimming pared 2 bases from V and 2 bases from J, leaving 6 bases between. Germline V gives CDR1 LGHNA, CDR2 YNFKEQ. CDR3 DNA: TGTGCCAGCAGCCAAACAGAGAACTATGGCTACACCTTC. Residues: CASSQTENYGYTF.